This TCR beta chain comes out of a study of human T cells and chemical hapten exposure. Study as a whole: The patients were mostly female; they had alopecia areata, totalis or universalis. Broader study findings: Expanded TCRs grouped into significantly more large CDR3 similarity clusters than controls produced.

TCRdb re-analysed the RACE reads in MiXCR, keeping a single row per CDR3 protein. The sample records more than 55,000 distinct CDR3 sequences, about 9.1% being singletons. As for time point: patch test 1, 2 weeks after DPC sensitization. The sample's treatment: therapeutic diphenylcyclopropenone sensitization with weekly scalp DPC. Alopecia patients, 18 to 70 years old and DPC-suitable, served as donors. Trimming cost V 4 bases and J 0 bases, with 16 bases left between them. The CDR3 consists of 17 residues. Germline assignment: CDR1 MNHNY and CDR2 SVGAGI (reference sequence). This clonotype was seen repeatedly, ten times or more. No antigen is known for it.

The chain joins TRBV6-6 to TRBJ1-3; D is perhaps TRBD1 (6 bases). The sample in question was whole blood, obtained in connection with sensitization to the hapten diphenylcyclopropenone (DPC). This TCR was recovered from a woman aged 40-49 years with alopecia areata. Some clones in this sample may be carry-over from other donors' samples. The chain's CDR3 is CASSFTQGTSSGNTIYF. CDR3 bases: TGTGCCAGCAGTTTTACACAGGGCACAAGCTCTGGAAACACCATATATTTT.